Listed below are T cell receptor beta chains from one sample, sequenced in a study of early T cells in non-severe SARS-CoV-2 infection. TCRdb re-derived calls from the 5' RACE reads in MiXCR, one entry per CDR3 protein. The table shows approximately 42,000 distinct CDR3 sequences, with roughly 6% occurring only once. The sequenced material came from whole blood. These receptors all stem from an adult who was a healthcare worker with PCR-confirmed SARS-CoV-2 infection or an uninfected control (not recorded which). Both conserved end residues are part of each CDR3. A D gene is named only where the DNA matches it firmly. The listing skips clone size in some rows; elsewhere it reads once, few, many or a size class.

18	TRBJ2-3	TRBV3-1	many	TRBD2	CASSSPGLAGGRADTQYF	TGTGCCAGCAGCTCTCCTGGACTAGCGGGGGGGCGGGCAGATACGCAGTATTTT
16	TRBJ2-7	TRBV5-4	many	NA	CASSLAVGGPTYEQYF	TGTGCCAGCAGCTTGGCCGTGGGGGGTCCCACCTACGAGCAGTACTTC
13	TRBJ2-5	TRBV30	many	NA	CAWSVGSSETQYF	TGTGCCTGGAGTGTGGGATCGTCGGAGACCCAGTACTTC
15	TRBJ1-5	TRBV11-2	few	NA	CASSPGSGADQPQHF	TGTGCCAGCAGCCCGGGCTCTGGGGCGGATCAGCCCCAGCATTTT
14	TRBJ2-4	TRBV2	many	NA	CASRDSLAKNIQYF	TGTGCCTCCCGGGACTCACTAGCCAAAAACATTCAGTACTTC
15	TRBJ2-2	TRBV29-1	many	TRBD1	CSVDPGQGKTGELFF	TGCAGCGTTGACCCGGGACAGGGCAAAACCGGGGAGCTGTTTTTT
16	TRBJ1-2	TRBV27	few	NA	CASSVSRNTPFYGYTF	TGTGCCAGCAGTGTCTCCCGGAACACACCTTTCTATGGCTACACCTTC
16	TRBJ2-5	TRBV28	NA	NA	CASSFGPGTLAETQYF	TGTGCCAGCAGTTTTGGGCCGGGCACCCTGGCGGAGACCCAGTACTTC
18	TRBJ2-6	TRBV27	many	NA	CASSFRGSYLPGANVLTF	TGTGCCAGCAGTTTTCGAGGCAGCTATCTTCCTGGGGCCAACGTCCTGACTTTC
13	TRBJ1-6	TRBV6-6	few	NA	CASSPPVDSPLHF	TGTGCCAGCAGTCCCCCAGTGGATTCACCCCTCCACTTT
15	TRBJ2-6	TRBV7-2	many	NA	CASSFRRSGANVLTF	TGTGCCAGCAGCTTCAGGCGCTCTGGGGCCAACGTCCTGACTTTC
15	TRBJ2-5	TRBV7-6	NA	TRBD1	CASSRQQGAQETQYF	TGTGCCAGCAGCAGACAACAGGGGGCCCAAGAGACCCAGTACTTC
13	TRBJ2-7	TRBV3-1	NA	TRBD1	CASMDRGRYEQYF	TGTGCCAGCATGGACAGGGGGCGATACGAGCAGTACTTC
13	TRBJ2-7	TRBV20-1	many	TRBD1	CSASGTDAYEQYF	TGCAGTGCCTCCGGGACAGATGCCTACGAGCAGTACTTC
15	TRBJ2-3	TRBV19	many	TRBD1	CASSPRTGVTDTQYF	TGTGCCAGTAGTCCAAGGACAGGGGTGACAGATACGCAGTATTTT
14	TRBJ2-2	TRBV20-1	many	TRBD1	CSARRDRNTGELFF	TGCAGTGCTAGACGGGACAGGAACACCGGGGAGCTGTTTTTT
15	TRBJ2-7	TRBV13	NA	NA	CASSAWDNRAYEQYF	TGTGCCAGCAGCGCTTGGGACAACAGGGCCTACGAGCAGTACTTC
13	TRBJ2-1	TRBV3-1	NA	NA	CASSQDFRGEQFF	TGTGCCAGCAGCCAAGACTTCCGCGGCGAGCAGTTCTTC
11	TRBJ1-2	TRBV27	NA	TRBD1	CTSSLGGQPFF	TGTACCAGCAGTTTAGGGGGACAGCCCTTCTTC
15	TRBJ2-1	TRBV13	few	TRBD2	CASSPGLASYNEQFF	TGTGCCAGCAGCCCGGGACTAGCTTCCTACAATGAGCAGTTCTTC
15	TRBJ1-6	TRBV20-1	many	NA	CSARQGSAYNSPLHF	TGCAGTGCTAGACAGGGTAGTGCCTATAATTCACCCCTCCACTTT
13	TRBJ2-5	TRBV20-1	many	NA	CSANPGLQETQYF	TGCAGTGCTAACCCGGGACTGCAAGAGACCCAGTACTTC
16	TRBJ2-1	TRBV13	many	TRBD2	CASSSAAVLAGREQFF	TGTGCCAGCAGCTCGGCCGCGGTTCTAGCGGGGAGAGAGCAGTTCTTC
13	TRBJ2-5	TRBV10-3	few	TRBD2	CAIGGLAGETQYF	TGTGCCATCGGGGGACTAGCAGGAGAGACCCAGTACTTC
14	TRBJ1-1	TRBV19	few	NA	CASTPLGGNTEAFF	TGTGCCAGTACACCTTTGGGAGGGAACACTGAAGCTTTCTTT
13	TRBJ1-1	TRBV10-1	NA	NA	CASSERGNTEAFF	TGCGCCAGCAGTGAGAGGGGAAACACTGAAGCTTTCTTT
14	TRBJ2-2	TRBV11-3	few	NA	CASSLEASRGELFF	TGTGCCAGCAGCTTAGAGGCTAGCCGCGGGGAGCTGTTTTTT
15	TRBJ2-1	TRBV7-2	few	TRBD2	CASSLFGTSSDEQFF	TGTGCCAGCAGCTTATTTGGGACTAGTAGCGATGAGCAGTTCTTC
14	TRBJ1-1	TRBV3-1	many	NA	CASSQASGYTEAFF	TGTGCCAGCAGCCAAGCCTCAGGGTACACTGAAGCTTTCTTT
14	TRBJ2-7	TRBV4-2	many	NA	CASSRGQGSYEQYF	TGTGCCAGCAGCCGGGGCCAGGGTAGCTACGAGCAGTACTTC
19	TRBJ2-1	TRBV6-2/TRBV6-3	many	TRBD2	CASSPGTSGGGVRYNEQFF	TGTGCCAGCAGCCCCGGGACTAGCGGGGGGGGAGTTCGATACAATGAGCAGTTCTTC
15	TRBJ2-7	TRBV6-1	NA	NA	CASSEGAGPTYEQYF	TGTGCCAGCAGTGAAGGGGCCGGGCCTACCTACGAGCAGTACTTC
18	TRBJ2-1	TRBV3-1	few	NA	CASSLGRGALSSYNEQFF	TGTGCCAGCAGCCTGGGTCGCGGGGCCCTAAGCTCCTACAATGAGCAGTTCTTC
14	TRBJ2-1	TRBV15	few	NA	CATSWGEAYNEQFF	TGTGCCACCAGCTGGGGGGAGGCCTACAATGAGCAGTTCTTC
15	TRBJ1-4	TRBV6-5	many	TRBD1	CASSYGGTGTEKLFF	TGTGCCAGCAGTTACGGGGGGACAGGGACTGAAAAACTGTTTTTT
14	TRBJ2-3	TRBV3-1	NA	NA	CASSQMFRSDTQYF	TGTGCCAGCAGCCAAATGTTCCGGTCAGATACGCAGTATTTT
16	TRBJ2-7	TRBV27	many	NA	CASSALGVSANYEQYF	TGTGCCAGCAGTGCGCTGGGGGTGTCGGCAAACTACGAGCAGTACTTC
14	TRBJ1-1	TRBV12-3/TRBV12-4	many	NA	CASSLAWGTAEAFF	TGTGCCAGCAGTTTAGCGTGGGGGACGGCTGAAGCTTTCTTT
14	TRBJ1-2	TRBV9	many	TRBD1	CASSAGDRGYGYTF	TGTGCCAGCAGCGCGGGGGACAGGGGCTATGGCTACACCTTC
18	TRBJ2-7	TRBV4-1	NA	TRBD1	CASSQDERQGNLLGEQYF	TGCGCCAGCAGCCAAGATGAAAGACAGGGAAACCTTCTTGGCGAGCAGTACTTC
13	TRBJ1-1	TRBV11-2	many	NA	CASSLGPTFEAFF	TGTGCCAGCAGCTTAGGTCCGACATTTGAAGCTTTCTTT
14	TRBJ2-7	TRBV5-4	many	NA	CASSLGQDPGEQYF	TGTGCCAGCAGCTTGGGGCAGGATCCGGGCGAGCAGTACTTC
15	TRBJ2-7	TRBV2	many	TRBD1	CASSERQGAVHEQYF	TGTGCCAGCAGTGAACGACAGGGGGCTGTCCACGAGCAGTACTTC
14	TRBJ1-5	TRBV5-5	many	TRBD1	CASSPGQGAQPQHF	TGTGCCAGCAGCCCAGGACAGGGGGCTCAGCCCCAGCATTTT
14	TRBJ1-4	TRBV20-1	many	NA	CSAGGQGSGEKLFF	TGCAGTGCTGGGGGCCAGGGTTCCGGTGAAAAACTGTTTTTT
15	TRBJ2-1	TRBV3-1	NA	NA	CASSHFQGGYNEQFF	TGTGCCAGCAGCCACTTCCAGGGGGGATACAATGAGCAGTTCTTC
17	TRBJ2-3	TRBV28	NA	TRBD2	CASSSPGLAGGPDTQYF	TGTGCCAGCAGTTCTCCGGGACTAGCGGGGGGGCCAGATACGCAGTATTTT
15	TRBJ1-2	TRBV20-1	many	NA	CSASLGGLGGYGYTF	TGCAGTGCCTCCCTGGGGGGCCTGGGCGGCTATGGCTACACCTTC